This TCR beta chain comes out of a study of T cell changes during pregnancy in multiple sclerosis (dated by TCRdb to the late 2010s). About the investigation overall: In women with multiple sclerosis, the researchers looked at how the T cell repertoire shifted as pregnancy progressed.

Library creation used the immunoSEQ multiplex PCR assay. In TCRdb, the immuneACCESS table is reduced to in-frame sequences with V and J assigned. These tables do not hold every clone; where another copy was compared, an unresolved V gene accounts for under half, and the others remain unexplained. For this sample the table gives almost 95,000 clones, of which 92% were detected only once. In total, the top ten clones hold less than 2% of the sample. This clone has only a few counts. No cognate antigen has been identified for it. Per-nucleotide qualities are absent, and no much larger clonotype sits a single base away. Between the V and J ends, shortened by 5 bases and 5 bases respectively, the junction contains 6 bases. From cysteine to phenylalanine, the CDR3 is 11 amino acids long. The kept DNA is CDR3 alone, 33 bases in frame from the first base. CDR1 and CDR2 (MNHEY, SVGAGI) derive from the germline V gene.

This receptor was taken from a female donor with multiple sclerosis, enrolled in a pregnancy study. The material was peripheral blood, obtained in the first trimester of pregnancy. The chain is assembled from TRBV6-5 and TRBJ1-1, and TRBD1 may be the D gene, going by 6 matching bases. CDR3 loop: CASSQGTEAFF. The DNA sequence is as follows: TGTGCCAGCAGTCAGGGGACTGAAGCTTTCTTT.